A single sample gave rise to the 12 T cell receptor beta chains below, sequenced in a study of T cell repertoires in cytomegalovirus infection. From the reads, TCRdb called clonotypes with MiXCR, one entry per CDR3 protein. The sample contains 290,000 or so distinct CDR3 sequences, 8% to 10% of which appear only once. The sample taken for sequencing was PBMCs. Every receptor here comes from a human donor in good health (CMV status not recorded). Some clones in this sample may be carry-over from other donors' samples.

This clonotype came up many times. The J gene is TRBJ2-6, the V gene TRBV14, with D possibly matching TRBD2 (5 bases). With 4 bases removed from V and 4 bases from J, the gap between germline ends came to 11 bases. The CDR3 runs 15 residues. The germline V gene has CDR1 SGHDN and CDR2 FVKESK. The CDR3 sequence is CASSLSGLGANVLTF. CDR3 nucleotide sequence: TGTGCCAGCAGCCTCAGCGGCCTAGGGGCCAACGTCCTGACTTTC. Full variable domain (remainder filled in from reference TRBV14 and TRBJ2-6): EAGVTQFPSHSVIEKGQTVTLRCDPISGHDNLYWYRRVMGKEIKFLLHFVKESKQDESGMPNNRFLAERTGGTYSTLKVQPAELEDSGVYFCASSLSGLGANVLTFGAGSRLTVL.

This chain connects TRBV10-3 to TRBJ2-2; D possibly corresponds to TRBD1 (5 bases). Between the trimmed V and J ends, which lost 7 bases and 1 base, there was a span of 13 bases. The germline gives CDR1 ENHRY, CDR2 SYGVKD. The CDR3 length is 15 residues. The CDR3 DNA reads as TGTGCCATCAAGGTTCGGCAGGGGAACACCGGGGAGCTGTTTTTT. It specifies CAIKVRQGNTGELFF.

This clonotype has a count of ten or more. This chain joins TRBV6-1 and TRBJ2-2, with 8 bases lining up with TRBD1. There are 14 residues in the CDR3. Germline assignment: CDR1 MNHNS and CDR2 SASEGT. Trimming removed 5 bases from V and 4 bases from J; junction bases left unmatched: 3. CDR3 region: CASSLDRGTGELFF. DNA for the CDR3: TGTGCCAGCAGTTTAGACAGGGGCACCGGGGAGCTGTTTTTT.

Many counts were recorded for this clonotype. The CDR3 nucleotides are TGTGCCAGCAGCTTAGCCGCGAATGAGCAGTTCTTC. The encoded protein is CASSLAANEQFF. The chain is built from TRBV7-2 and TRBJ2-1; D uncertain. V was pared by 0 bases and J by 7 bases, with 4 bases between. Germline CDR1 SGHTA, CDR2 FQGNSA. This CDR3 contains 12 residues.

This clonotype was counted at least ten times. The CDR3: CASSFRGRTEAFF. The CDR3 DNA is TGTGCCAGCAGTTTCAGGGGTCGGACTGAAGCTTTCTTT. The chain links TRBV6-6 to TRBJ1-1; a possible D gene is TRBD1 (6 bases). The CDR3 has 13 amino acids. V was trimmed by 4 bases and J by 5 bases, leaving 11 bases between them. The germline V gene has CDR1 MNHNY and CDR2 SVGAGI (reference sequence).

This clonotype was counted many times. CDR3 DNA sequence: TGTGCCAGCAGAGTGGGACAGGGGGCACCGATGAACACTGAAGCTTTCTTT. Translated: CASRVGQGAPMNTEAFF. The chain uses TRBV2 and TRBJ1-1, with 12 bases fitting TRBD1. This CDR3 region has 17 residues. Germline CDR1 reads SNHLY; CDR2 reads FYNNEI. After removal of 6 bases from V and 0 bases from J, the junction contained 8 bases not matched to a gene.

This chain connects TRBV6-5 to TRBJ2-3; D perhaps matches TRBD2 (6 bases). This CDR3 has 14 amino acids. The germline V gene encodes CDR1 MNHEY and CDR2 SVGAGI. The V end was cut by 4 bases, the J end by 4 bases, with 12 bases between. The CDR3 coding sequence is TGTGCCAGCAGTTTACGGACTATCTCAGATACGCAGTATTTT. Translated, it gives CASSLRTISDTQYF.

This clonotype came up many times. The chain uses TRBV6-2 or TRBV6-3 and TRBJ2-2; D ambiguous. The germline CDR1 and CDR2 sequences are MNHEY and SVGEGT. The CDR3 spans 13 residues. The V gene lost 2 bases and the J gene lost 8 bases, with 9 bases spanning the gap. CDR3 DNA sequence: TGTGCCAGCAGTTACACCTATCCTGGGGAGCTGTTTTTT. It is translated as CASSYTYPGELFF.

This clonotype showed up many times. The gene calls are TRBV7-9 and TRBJ2-1, with TRBD1 identical over 10 bases. The CDR3 has 15 amino acids. CDR1 is SEHNR and CDR2 is FQNEAQ in the germline V gene (reference sequence). V shed 0 bases, J shed 5 bases, and the junction held 1 base outside the gene matches. The CDR3: CASSLAGTGDNEQFF. In DNA form, the CDR3 reads TGTGCCAGCAGCTTAGCGGGGACAGGGGACAATGAGCAGTTCTTC.

This clonotype was picked up many times. This chain links TRBV7-2 with TRBJ2-3, with D possibly matching TRBD1 (6 bases). Trimming removed 5 bases from V and 4 bases from J, with 13 bases in between. CDR1 SGHTA and CDR2 FQGNSA come from the germline V gene. The CDR3 contains 14 residues. The CDR3 DNA follows: TGTGCCAGCAGCCCCGACAGGACGTCAGATACGCAGTATTTT. Its protein product is CASSPDRTSDTQYF.

In this sample, this clonotype turned up many times. V gene TRBV7-2 combines with J gene TRBJ1-5, with TRBD1 as a possible D gene (6 bases). V lost 6 bases to trimming and J lost 4 bases, with 10 bases between them. This CDR3 has 13 residues. CDR1 is SGHTA, CDR2 FQGNSA, per germline. The chain's CDR3 is CASSRDMNQPQHF. In nucleotides, the CDR3 is TGTGCCAGCAGTCGGGACATGAATCAGCCCCAGCATTTT. Full variable domain (missing parts from reference TRBV7-2 and TRBJ1-5): GAGVSQSPSNKVTEKGKDVELRCDPISGHTALYWYRQSLGQGLEFLIYFQGNSAPDKSGLPSDRFSAERTGGSVSTLTIQRTQQEDSAVYLCASSRDMNQPQHFGDGTRLSIL.

The CDR3 loop is CATSRAGKTYTGELFF. In DNA, the CDR3 is TGTGCCACCAGCAGAGCGGGGAAGACATACACCGGGGAGCTGTTTTTT. The chain employs TRBV15 and TRBJ2-2; perhaps TRBD2 as D (5 bases). Germline values: CDR1 LNHNV, CDR2 YYDKDF (reference sequence). CDR3 length equals 16 residues. The V end lost 1 base, the J end lost 3 bases, and 12 bases lay between the germline ends.